The rows below give T cell receptor beta chains drawn from one sample of a study of CD8+ T cells in alopecia areata. Data came from immunoSEQ multiplex PCR; TCRdb stores just in-frame clones and leaves some out. This sample yields a few hundred thousand clones, of which around two fifths are seen a single time; around 0.48% belongs to the top ten. Source: CD4+ T cells sorted from blood, taken between weeks 30 and 35, from a patient treated with tofacitinib. These receptors all come from a human donor with alopecia areata. The CDR3 runs from the conserved cysteine through the conserved F or W. D genes are given only for firm matches. Expanded clones are given a class, and other clones once, few, many or no size at all.

TRBV25-1	NA	NA	TRBJ1-5	TGTGCCAGCAGTGAGGGGTGGAATCAGCCCCAGCATTTT	CASSEGWNQPQHF
TRBV10-1	NA	NA	TRBJ2-7	TGCGCCAGCAGCTCCGGGAAAAGCTACGAGCAGTACTTC	CASSSGKSYEQYF
TRBV10-3	TRBD1	few	TRBJ1-1	TGTGCCATCAGTAGAGGACAGGGGAACACTGAAGCTTTCTTT	CAISRGQGNTEAFF
TRBV29-1	NA	few	TRBJ2-3	TGCAGCGTTGCCCCGAGGCTGGCTAGCACAGATACGCAGTATTTT	CSVAPRLASTDTQYF
TRBV30	NA	NA	TRBJ1-5	NA	CACTGTATATPTSPSIF
TRBV7-2	NA	few	TRBJ2-1	TGTGCCAGCAGCTCGCATTACAATGAGCAGTTCTTC	CASSSHYNEQFF
TRBV7-9	NA	NA	TRBJ1-4	TGTGCCAGCAGCCTAGGGACTGCGGGTGAAAAACTGTTTTTT	CASSLGTAGEKLFF
TRBV29-1	NA	few	TRBJ2-1	TGCAGCGTTGGGCTCGGCAACAATGAGCAGTTCTTC	CSVGLGNNEQFF
TRBV11-2	NA	NA	TRBJ1-5	TGTGCCAGCAGCTTAGAAACACTGTCGGCCCAGCATTTT	CASSLETLSAQHF
TRBV18	TRBD2	NA	TRBJ2-7	TGTGCCAGCTCACCACGTAGCGGGGACGAGCAGTACTTC	CASSPRSGDEQYF
TRBV11-2	NA	NA	TRBJ1-1	TGTGCCAGCAGCTTAGTAGCCCCGGCGGGGGGCACTGAAGCTTTCTTT	CASSLVAPAGGTEAFF
TRBV5-1	NA	NA	TRBJ2-5	TGCGCCAGCAGCTTCCGGGACCCAAGGATCCAAGAGACCCAGTACTTC	CASSFRDPRIQETQYF
TRBV9	NA	NA	TRBJ2-7	TGTGCCAGCAGCGCCTACAGGAAATCCTACGAGCAGTACTTC	CASSAYRKSYEQYF